The present entry profiles one T cell receptor (beta chain) with its context. Its antigen remains undetermined. The input lacks base qualities; no much larger clone sits a single base away. The CDR3 regions of human TCRbeta chains were subjected to immunosequencing. As for the authors' bioinformatics: Repertoire TCRs were matched against a reference library of SARS-CoV-2-specific TCRs generated with the MIRA antigen-specificity platform. Breadth was defined as the fraction of unique TCRs that were SARS-CoV-2-associated. Depth was defined as the fraction of total T cells that were SARS-CoV-2-associated. Using the MIRA data, every spike-specific TCR was mapped to the spike region that the TCR reacted to and assigned to either a CD4 or a CD8 class. Log10-transformed breadth and depth values were compared by one-way ANOVA with Sidak's multiple comparisons tests. TCRdb's version of the immuneACCESS table is confined to in-frame rearrangements and falls short of the full clone set. An unresolved V gene accounts for under half of the shortfall where checked; the remainder is of unknown origin. V, J and clone size are those of that table, while D and trimming were read from the DNA. The sample data list about 150,000 clones, and roughly nine tenths of these were observed just once. Roughly 5.8% of the sample lies in the top ten.

The data are from a study of T cell responses to AZD1222 COVID-19 vaccine (dated by TCRdb to the early 2020s). Study-level background: TCR sequencing covered 233 trial participants: 200 to 210 given two doses of AZD1222 and 26 given two doses of MenACWY control vaccine. Trial participants were enrolled into age subgroups of 18-55, 56-69 and 70-plus years, which contained about 150, 28 and 57 TCR-sequenced participants, respectively. General study outcomes and caveats: Conclusions about previously exposed vaccinees are limited, since just five or six AZD1222 recipients were seropositive for SARS-CoV-2 at baseline. Epitopes outside the regions mutated in the B.1.351 and B.1.1.7 variants were reportedly recognized by nearly half of the unique spike-specific TCRs. Vaccine-associated CD4 TCRs spanned the whole spike protein, with dominant responses in regions 160-218 and 743-854. Participants were mostly white British and included more females than males, and it was suggested by the authors that clonal diversity may have been underestimated. Because no day 14 peak-response samples were available, repertoires were characterized only after the peak T cell response. After two AZD1222 doses, both the breadth and the depth of spike-specific TCRs were significantly higher than at day 0 and than in MenACWY recipients. The 56-69-year group was small, and its depth increase did not reach significance, likely because of low power.

Per the publication, the time point label means: baseline before first vaccination. The treatment or condition label, read with the paper, signifies: meningococcal conjugate vaccine given as trial control. Vaccinee samples came from UK trials COV001 and COV002, including a single-blind randomized controlled phase 2/3 trial of AZD1222 (ChAdOx1 nCoV-19) in healthy adults. For TCRbeta chain sequencing, PBMC samples were collected from trial participants at day 0 and at day 28 after the second dose. Relative to germline, V is 4 bases shorter and J is 0 bases shorter, with 13 bases between their ends. Counted from cysteine to phenylalanine, this CDR3 has 15 amino acids. Just CDR3 DNA is preserved here, 45 bases in frame from base 1. For CDR1 and CDR2, the germline V gene lists KGHSH and LQKENI.

The sample in question was peripheral blood, obtained on day 0 of MenACWY control vaccination. The chain links TRBV18 with TRBJ2-7; no D gene call is confident. This TCR was recovered from an adult in good health. CDR3 region: CASSLSRANSYEQYF. The DNA is as follows: TGTGCCAGCTCACTCTCCCGGGCTAACTCCTACGAGCAGTACTTC.